Listed below are T cell receptor beta chains from one sample, sequenced in a study of blood T cells in healthy people across ages. TCRdb independently ran MiXCR on the 5' RACE reads; one entry per CDR3 protein. The sample has about 600,000 distinct CDR3 sequences; roughly 48% are singletons. Material: blood. The receptors derive from a man older than 75 in good health. Both conserved end residues are part of each CDR3. D genes are given only for firm matches. The size of a clone is reported for some rows only, either as once, few or many, or as a class for expanded clones.

len: 14
j_gene: TRBJ2-7
d_gene: TRBD1
abundance: NA
v_gene: TRBV29-1
CDR3aa: CSVPSGTGLYEQYF
CDR3nt: TGCAGCGTTCCTTCCGGGACAGGGCTTTACGAGCAGTACTTC

len: 12
j_gene: TRBJ1-6
d_gene: NA
abundance: NA
v_gene: TRBV6-2/TRBV6-3
CDR3aa: CASRVDNSPLHF
CDR3nt: TGTGCCAGCAGGGTAGACAATTCACCCCTCCACTTT

len: 14
j_gene: TRBJ2-5
d_gene: NA
abundance: NA
v_gene: TRBV7-2
CDR3aa: CASSPYGQKETQYF
CDR3nt: TGTGCCAGCAGCCCGTACGGACAGAAAGAGACCCAGTACTTC

len: 15
j_gene: TRBJ1-5
d_gene: NA
abundance: NA
v_gene: TRBV4-1
CDR3aa: CASSQAEQGNQPQHF
CDR3nt: TGCGCCAGCAGCCAGGCCGAGCAAGGGAATCAGCCCCAGCATTTT

len: 15
j_gene: TRBJ2-7
d_gene: NA
abundance: NA
v_gene: TRBV20-1
CDR3aa: CSASRRESPSYEQYF
CDR3nt: TGCAGTGCTAGTCGCAGGGAATCACCATCCTACGAGCAGTACTTC

len: 14
j_gene: TRBJ1-6
d_gene: NA
abundance: few
v_gene: TRBV9
CDR3aa: CASSVDAGYSPLHF
CDR3nt: TGTGCCAGCAGCGTAGATGCGGGTTATTCACCCCTCCACTTT

len: 16
j_gene: TRBJ2-3
d_gene: TRBD2
abundance: NA
v_gene: TRBV20-1
CDR3aa: CSARSGGASDTDTQYF
CDR3nt: TGCAGTGCTAGAAGCGGGGGGGCCTCAGATACAGATACGCAGTATTTT

len: 15
j_gene: TRBJ1-6
d_gene: TRBD1
abundance: NA
v_gene: TRBV18
CDR3aa: CASSPDRVGNSPLHF
CDR3nt: TGTGCCAGCTCACCGGACAGGGTTGGCAATTCACCCCTCCACTTT

len: 17
j_gene: TRBJ2-1
d_gene: TRBD2
abundance: NA
v_gene: TRBV9
CDR3aa: CASSVVPAGGVNREQFF
CDR3nt: TGTGCCAGCAGCGTAGTACCAGCGGGAGGCGTCAATCGTGAGCAGTTCTTC

len: 14
j_gene: TRBJ2-5
d_gene: NA
abundance: few
v_gene: TRBV2
CDR3aa: CASSLATREETQYF
CDR3nt: TGTGCCAGCAGTCTAGCGACGAGGGAAGAGACCCAGTACTTC

len: 11
j_gene: TRBJ1-1
d_gene: NA
abundance: NA
v_gene: TRBV12-3/TRBV12-4
CDR3aa: CACSFHTEAFF
CDR3nt: TGTGCCTGCAGTTTCCACACTGAAGCTTTCTTT

len: 14
j_gene: TRBJ2-7
d_gene: NA
abundance: many
v_gene: TRBV4-1
CDR3aa: CASSQVGQTYEQYF
CDR3nt: TGCGCCAGCAGCCAAGTCGGGCAGACTTACGAGCAGTACTTC